This record covers a single T cell receptor (beta chain). Only a few counts were recorded for this clonotype. What this receptor recognizes is not known. No base qualities exist here, and no much larger clone lies one base off it. TCR beta VDJ combination and CDR3 sequence profiling used genomic DNA as the template. TCR repertoire sequencing was run on an Illumina HiSeq 2000. The original methods were these. TRBV/TRBJ rearrangement plots, CDR3 size and DJ length profiles, and Simpson's diversity index were used to assess repertoires. Whichever DNA sequence was most abundant in the deep sequencing data was defined as the immunodominant clone. CDR3 amino acid sequences were checked for sharing across subjects and were also compared against the VDJdb database and published repertoires. In-frame beta chains were kept once TCRdb had trimmed the public reads at Q25 with fastp and called clones with MiXCR. Rows with one shared CDR3 protein collapse into an entry with the most common genes and DNA. These V and J calls rely on TCRdb rather than the paper's analysis. This sample has some 200,000 distinct CDR3 sequences in its table, and around 60% of those were observed once. In total, the top ten clones hold approximately 30% of the sample.

In the study, sorted CD4+ and CD8+ blood T cells from patients with severe aplastic anemia and from healthy subjects underwent deep sequencing of TCR repertoires. Ficoll-Paque density gradient centrifugation was used to isolate peripheral blood mononuclear cells. Before DNA extraction, CD4+ and CD8+ T cells were sorted by FACS or by magnetic beads. The data derive from a study of CD8+CD57+ T cells in acquired aplastic anemia (dated by TCRdb to the late 2010s). Describing the broader study: DNA extracted from sorted CD4+ and CD8+ cells had a mean of approximately 3.4 ug, with a range of roughly 0.19 to 27.4 ug. For healthy donor samples, the average read count was about 9.9 million for CD4+ cells and roughly 12 million for CD8+ cells. Findings and caveats that apply to the study as a whole: Patients and healthy controls showed no significant difference in CD8+ Simpson's diversity (P=0.060). Approximately 31 CD8+ CDR3 sequences were found in both patients and controls but appeared to be highly expressed in patients and within the immunodominant clones of the patients.

The germline V gene (reference sequence) gives CDR1 as DFQATT and CDR2 as SNEGSKA. V and J are trimmed by 2 bases and 5 bases, and the gene matches miss 7 bases of the junction. Reading from cysteine to phenylalanine, the CDR3 counts 14 amino acids. Only the CDR3 DNA is retained, 42 bases long and in frame from the first base. The sample consisted of sorted CD4+, CD8+, or CD8+CD57+ T cells (not recorded which) from PBMCs. The sequence came from a human donor in good health. Recombination linked TRBV20-1 to TRBJ2-5; 8 of the junction bases match TRBD2. The CDR3 protein is CSARTGGPAETQYF. The nucleotide sequence reads as follows: TGCAGTGCTAGAACGGGGGGGCCAGCGGAGACCCAGTACTTC.